These 10 T cell receptor beta chains came from one sample sequenced in a study of T-cell memory formation after mild COVID-19 (dated by TCRdb to about 2021). Library method: 5' RACE. The sequencer was an Illumina NovaSeq 6000. Through fastp at Q25 and MiXCR, TCRdb rebuilt clones from the public reads, retaining in-frame beta chains. Identical CDR3 protein sequences are pooled into one entry, listed with their most common genes and DNA. Recorded for this sample are about 400,000 distinct CDR3 sequences; 15% to 20% of them occurred a single time. The top ten hold around a fifth of the sample. Input material: PBMCs or a T cell subset sorted from them (not recorded which). These TCRs come from a young man who had mild COVID-19 (a few samples of this study predate the infection). The sample titles of this study are shuffled in the database, so cell type and time point are left out; the donor was told from shared clones.

This clonotype was picked up a small number of times. The V call is TRBV12-5, the J call TRBJ2-1; no clear D gene. The CDR3 covers 14 residues. From germline, CDR1 is LGHNT and CDR2 FRNRAP. The V end lost 6 bases, the J end lost 0 bases, and 9 bases lay between the germline ends. CDR3 protein: CASGPSGSYNEQFF. The CDR3 DNA follows: TGTGCTAGTGGGCCGTCGGGCTCCTACAATGAGCAGTTCTTC.

The chain recombines TRBV5-1 with TRBJ2-7, with TRBD1 identical over 9 bases. The V gene end was trimmed by 3 bases and the J gene end by 3 bases; junction bases not matched to a gene: 1. This CDR3 comprises 13 residues. Germline V gene data show CDR1 as SGHRS and CDR2 as YFSETQ. The CDR3 sequence is CASSWTGVYEQYF. As DNA, the CDR3 is TGCGCCAGCAGCTGGACAGGGGTCTACGAGCAGTACTTC.

The CDR3 nucleotides are TGCGCCAGCAGCTTGGACTTAGGATGGTCAGGGGCCAACGTCCTGACTTTC. Its protein product is CASSLDLGWSGANVLTF. The V gene is TRBV5-1, the J gene TRBJ2-6; D not certain. V was clipped by 0 bases and J by 4 bases, with 14 bases between them. The CDR3 sequence is 17 residues long. The germline V gene encodes CDR1 SGHRS and CDR2 YFSETQ.

This clonotype was observed a few times. The gene calls are TRBV6-1 and TRBJ2-3; D possibly corresponds to TRBD1 (5 bases). The V gene lost 6 bases and the J gene lost 5 bases, with 15 bases spanning the gap. This CDR3 has 14 residues. Per germline, CDR1 MNHNS and CDR2 SASEGT. This CDR3 reads CASRVQELQDTQYF. In nucleotides, the CDR3 is TGTGCCAGCAGGGTACAGGAGCTACAAGATACGCAGTATTTT.

This rearrangement joins TRBV28 to TRBJ1-2; D is uncertain. Between the trimmed V and J ends, which lost 6 bases and 0 bases, there was a span of 8 bases. This CDR3 has 13 residues. CDR1 is MDHEN, CDR2 SYDVKM, per germline. The CDR3 region is CASSNTANYGYTF. In nucleotides, the CDR3 is TGTGCCAGCAGCAATACAGCTAACTATGGCTACACCTTC.

This clonotype came up a few times. This chain uses TRBV4-3 with TRBJ2-3, with 8 nucleotides matching TRBD2. Trimming took 1 base from V and 0 from J; bases not matched to a gene: 0. The CDR3 has 15 amino acids. Germline CDR1 is LGHNA and CDR2 is YSLEER. Here the CDR3 reads CASSQGGGSTDTQYF. The CDR3 nucleotides read TGCGCCAGCAGCCAAGGCGGGGGGAGCACAGATACGCAGTATTTT.

This clonotype was observed a few times. J is TRBJ2-5 and V is TRBV14; 7 nucleotides align to TRBD2. The CDR3 is 15 amino acids. Trimming cost V 4 bases and J 3 bases; bases outside gene matches: 8. Germline CDR1 is SGHDN and CDR2 is FVKESK. The CDR3 coding sequence is TGTGCCAGCAGCCGGGTCCGGGAGGTAAAAGAGACCCAGTACTTC. This codes for CASSRVREVKETQYF.

This clonotype occurred once. This chain uses TRBV9 with TRBJ1-6; TRBD1 agrees at 9 bases. The germline gives CDR1 SGDLS, CDR2 YYNGEE. V trimming: 0 bases; J trimming: 6 bases; junction bases outside the gene matches: 4. There are 16 residues in the CDR3. This chain's CDR3 is CASSVGTGVGNSPLHF. CDR3 in DNA: TGTGCCAGCAGCGTAGGGACAGGGGTCGGTAATTCACCCCTCCACTTT.

This chain uses TRBV6-6 with TRBJ2-5; 7 positions match TRBD1. The CDR3 totals 19 residues. With 0 bases clipped from V and 0 bases from J, the junction kept 13 bases outside the gene matches. Germline CDR1 is MNHNY and CDR2 is SVGAGI (reference sequence). This CDR3 reads CASSYSPHETGTNQETQYF. Here the CDR3 DNA reads TGTGCCAGCAGTTACTCCCCACACGAGACAGGGACAAACCAAGAGACCCAGTACTTC.

This chain connects TRBV18 to TRBJ2-1, with D perhaps matching TRBD1 (7 bases). The CDR3 covers 13 residues. V was trimmed by 3 bases and J by 8 bases, leaving 11 bases between them. Germline CDR1 and CDR2: KGHSH and LQKENI. The CDR3: CASSPEGADEQFF. The CDR3 nucleotides are TGTGCCAGCTCACCGGAGGGGGCGGATGAGCAGTTCTTC.